This TCR beta chain is from a study of shared clonotypes between healthy human individuals. CDR3 length: 14 residues. The germline V gene has CDR1 SGHDT and CDR2 YYEEEE. Between the trimmed V and J ends, which lost 4 bases and 1 base, there was a span of 11 bases. Positive CCR7 selection of CD45RO-negative cells yielded the naive CD8 cells, and terminally differentiated effector memory CD45RA+ cells were excluded. Here immunoSEQ multiplex PCR was the method, and the copy in TCRdb shows in-frame clones only, minus some. This table has approximately 590,000 clones, 95% to 96% appearing once. The sequence was obtained from a woman under 40 in good health. The rearrangement uses TRBV5-6 and TRBJ1-1; D ambiguous. Input material: naive CD8+ T cells sorted from blood. In DNA, the CDR3 is TGTGCCAGCAGCCCCCTTACTGGGAACACTGAAGCTTTCTTT. It specifies CASSPLTGNTEAFF.